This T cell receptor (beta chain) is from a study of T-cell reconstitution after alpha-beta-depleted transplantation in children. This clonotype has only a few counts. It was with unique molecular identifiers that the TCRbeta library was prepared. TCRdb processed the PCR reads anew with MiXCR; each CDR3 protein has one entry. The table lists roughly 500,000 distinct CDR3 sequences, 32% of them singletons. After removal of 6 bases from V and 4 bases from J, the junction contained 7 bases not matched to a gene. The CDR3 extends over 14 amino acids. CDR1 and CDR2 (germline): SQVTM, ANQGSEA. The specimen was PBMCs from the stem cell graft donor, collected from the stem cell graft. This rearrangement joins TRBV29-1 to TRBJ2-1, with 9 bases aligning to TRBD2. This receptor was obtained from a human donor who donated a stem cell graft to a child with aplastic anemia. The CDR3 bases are TGCAGCGTGCTAGGGACTAGCAATTACAATGAGCAGTTCTTC. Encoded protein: CSVLGTSNYNEQFF.